The 32 T cell receptor beta chains reported below all come from one sample, sequenced in a study of shared clonotypes between healthy human individuals. The naive CD8 population came from CD45RO-negative cells selected for CCR7, without terminally differentiated effector memory CD45RA+ cells. Measured with immunoSEQ multiplex PCR; TCRdb has only the in-frame clones, and not every one. There are under 700,000 clones in the sample; roughly 96% occur only once, and 0.11% lies in the top ten. Sequenced: naive CD8+ T cells sorted from blood. Every receptor here comes from a woman aged 25 to 45 in good health.

The chain has TRBV6-4 and TRBJ2-5, with 8 bases aligning to TRBD1. The V gene's germline CDR1 is MRHNA and CDR2 SNTAGT. V was clipped by 8 bases and J by 2 bases; unmatched bases: 4. The CDR3 loop spans 13 amino acids. The CDR3 protein is CASGGQGQETQYF. The CDR3 region has the DNA TGTGCCAGCGGCGGACAGGGACAAGAGACCCAGTACTTC.

The rearrangement links TRBV11-2 to TRBJ2-5, with 8 nucleotides matching TRBD1. The V segment lost 1 base and the J segment 4 bases; nucleotides outside the gene matches: 17. The CDR3 sequence is 19 residues long. CDR1 SGHAT and CDR2 FQNNGV come from the germline V gene. CDR3 amino acids: CASSLGIWPVWTGRETQYF. DNA of the CDR3: TGTGCCAGCAGCTTAGGAATTTGGCCTGTATGGACAGGGCGAGAGACCCAGTACTTC.

V is TRBV27 and J is TRBJ2-1; 16 nucleotides match TRBD2. This CDR3 has 15 amino acids. Trimming took 5 bases from V and 10 from J; bases not matched to a gene: 5. The germline V gene has CDR1 MNHEY and CDR2 SMNVEV (reference sequence). Written as DNA, the CDR3 is TGTGCCAGCAGTCCCGGGACTAGCGGGGGGGCAGAGCAGTTCTTC. Its translation is CASSPGTSGGAEQFF.

The chain has TRBV7-9 and TRBJ1-1; D is ambiguous. Germline V gives CDR1 SEHNR, CDR2 FQNEAQ (reference sequence). The CDR3 is 15 residues long. Between the trimmed V and J ends, which lost 5 bases and 8 bases, there was a span of 21 bases. The CDR3 nucleotides read TGTGCCAGCAGCCCAGTCGGCTCGGGGTATTCCGAAGCTTTCTTT. Its protein product is CASSPVGSGYSEAFF.

This chain joins TRBV7-8 and TRBJ1-5; D is undetermined. This CDR3 is built from 15 residues. Germline CDR1 and CDR2: SGHVS and FQNEAQ. V shed 5 bases and J shed 2 bases, with 13 bases lying between them. CDR3 bases: TGTGCCAGCAGCGCCCTTCCCGCGGGCAATCAGCCCCAGCATTTT. Translated: CASSALPAGNQPQHF.

DNA for the CDR3: TGTGCCAGCAGTCTAGACAGGGGGCTTCAGCCCCAGCATTTT. The encoded protein is CASSLDRGLQPQHF. The J gene is TRBJ1-5, the V gene TRBV28; TRBD1 aligns across 10 bases. The CDR3 runs 14 residues. With V trimmed by 5 bases and J by 6 bases, 4 bases remained unmatched. Germline V CDR1 and CDR2: MDHEN, SYDVKM.

The V call is TRBV10-2, the J call TRBJ2-2; 13 nucleotides match TRBD2. The trim removed 8 bases at V and 4 bases at J, leaving 1 base unmatched. Germline CDR1 WSHSY, CDR2 SAAADI. This CDR3 has 14 residues. The CDR3 nucleotides are TGCGCCAGCGGACTAGCGGGAGCCACCGGGGAGCTGTTTTTT. Translated: CASGLAGATGELFF.

V is TRBV7-9 and J is TRBJ2-5, with unresolved D. Per germline, CDR1 SEHNR and CDR2 FQNEAQ (reference sequence). Trimming removed 5 bases from V and 1 base from J, with 14 bases in between. The CDR3 is 15 residues long. CDR3 coding DNA: TGTGCCAGCAGCCAAGGGATTCTAGGCCAAGAGACCCAGTACTTC. Translation: CASSQGILGQETQYF. Drawing the rest from reference TRBV7-9 and TRBJ2-5, the complete variable domain is DTGVSQNPRHKITKRGQNVTFRCDPISEHNRLYWYRQTLGQGPEFLTYFQNEAQLEKSRLLSDRFSAERPKGSFSTLEIQRTEQGDSAMYLCASSQGILGQETQYFGPGTRLLVL.

This clone was observed a single time. The chain recombines TRBV6-5 with TRBJ2-7; 9 bases are shared with TRBD1. With V trimmed by 2 bases and J by 3 bases, 2 bases remained unmatched. The CDR3 covers 14 residues. The germline V gene has CDR1 MNHEY and CDR2 SVGAGI. The CDR3 DNA reads TGTGCCAGCAGTTACGGGACAGGGAACTACGAGCAGTACTTC. Amino acid sequence: CASSYGTGNYEQYF.

This sequence joins TRBV28 and TRBJ1-5; D call uncertain. Trimming stripped 1 base from V and 6 bases from J, with 10 bases between. Germline CDR1 MDHEN, CDR2 SYDVKM. The CDR3 contains 14 residues. The CDR3 loop is CASSLSPGSQPQHF. Here the CDR3 DNA reads TGTGCCAGCAGTTTATCACCGGGTTCTCAGCCCCAGCATTTT.

This chain joins TRBV7-2 and TRBJ2-3, with 8 bases that match TRBD2. This CDR3 comprises 15 residues. V shed 3 bases, J shed 1 base, and the junction held 3 bases outside the gene matches. Germline V gene lookup returns CDR1 SGHTA and CDR2 FQGNSA. CDR3 in DNA: TGTGCCAGCAGCTTTAGCGGGATAGGCACAGATACGCAGTATTTT. The encoded protein is CASSFSGIGTDTQYF.

V usage is TRBV6-1 and J usage is TRBJ1-2, with 12 bases that match TRBD1. The CDR3 runs 14 residues. J gave up 3 bases and V 6 bases, and 2 bases lay outside the gene matches. Germline V gene data show CDR1 as MNHNS and CDR2 as SASEGT. DNA of the CDR3: TGTGCCAGCAGGGGACAGGGGGCATACTATGGCTACACCTTC. Translated, it gives CASRGQGAYYGYTF.

This rearrangement joins TRBV19 to TRBJ2-1; 10 bases fit TRBD2. Germline lookup yields CDR1 LNHDA and CDR2 SQIVND (reference sequence). The ends lost 8 bases at V and 5 bases at J; junction bases unmatched: 9. The CDR3 loop spans 15 amino acids. The CDR3 nucleotides read TGTGCCAGTTCCTACGGGACTAGCGAAAACAATGAGCAGTTCTTC. Protein sequence: CASSYGTSENNEQFF.

This clone is a singleton in its sample. This chain uses TRBV2 with TRBJ1-1, with D perhaps matching TRBD1 (6 bases). Germline CDR1 reads SNHLY; CDR2 reads FYNNEI. This CDR3 has 14 residues. Trimming cost V 4 bases and J 4 bases, with 13 bases left between them. The CDR3 DNA follows: TGTGCCAGCAGTGGGGCGGGGACATTCACTGAAGCTTTCTTT. It is translated as CASSGAGTFTEAFF. Using reference TRBV2 and TRBJ1-1 for the parts outside the CDR3, the full variable domain is EPEVTQTPSHQVTQMGQEVILRCVPISNHLYFYWYRQILGQKVEFLVSFYNNEISEKSEIFDDQFSVERPDGSNFTLKIRSTKLEDSAMYFCASSGAGTFTEAFFGQGTRLTVV.

The chain is built from TRBV11-3 and TRBJ2-2, with D perhaps matching TRBD1 or TRBD2 (6 bases each). Trimming took 5 bases from V and 7 from J, leaving 14 bases between them. The CDR3 spans 14 residues. Germline CDR1 and CDR2: SGHNT and YENEEA. CDR3 nucleotide sequence: TGTGCCAGCAGCGCACGGGGGCGAGGCGGGGAGCTGTTTTTT. Protein product: CASSARGRGGELFF.

As regards this clone: Germline is not matched at one junction end, which may reflect a read error. This chain joins TRBV27 and TRBJ2-1; 12 bases map to TRBD2. The CDR3 consists of 12 residues. Germline lookup yields CDR1 MNHEY and CDR2 SMNVEV (reference sequence). CDR3 nucleotides: TGTGCCAGTAAGACTAGCGGGAGAATTTTGGTCTTC. As protein: CASKTSGRILVF.

This chain uses TRBV6-1 with TRBJ1-5; D is undetermined. CDR1 is MNHNS, CDR2 SASEGT, per germline. V was pared by 6 bases and J by 0 bases, with 12 bases between. The CDR3 is 15 amino acids. The CDR3 region is CASRASQYSNQPQHF. The CDR3 DNA is TGTGCCAGCAGAGCCAGTCAATATAGCAATCAGCCCCAGCATTTT.

The chain combines TRBV19 with TRBJ2-1; TRBD2 matches 7 bases. Germline V gene data show CDR1 as LNHDA and CDR2 as SQIVND (reference sequence). V lost 4 bases to trimming and J lost 5 bases; unmatched junction nucleotides: 5. This CDR3 has 14 amino acids. The CDR3 is CASSTGGSHNEQFF. For the CDR3, the DNA is TGTGCCAGTAGTACGGGCGGGAGCCACAATGAGCAGTTCTTC.

The table lists this clone with a count of one. The chain couples TRBV9 to TRBJ2-7; D gene unclear. The CDR3 has 14 amino acids. The V end was cut by 0 bases, the J end by 4 bases, with 11 bases between. Germline V lookup: CDR1 SGDLS, CDR2 YYNGEE. The CDR3: CASSVGVDGYEQYF. The DNA for the CDR3 is TGTGCCAGCAGCGTAGGGGTGGACGGGTACGAGCAGTACTTC. Supplemented by reference TRBV9 and TRBJ2-7, the full variable domain reads DSGVTQTPKHLITATGQRVTLRCSPRSGDLSVYWYQQSLDQGLQFLIQYYNGEERAKGNILERFSAQQFPDLHSELNLSSLELGDSALYFCASSVGVDGYEQYFGPGTRLTVT.

The gene calls are TRBV10-3 and TRBJ1-5, with 8 bases that match TRBD1. This CDR3 spans 14 amino acids. After removal of 9 bases from V and 9 bases from J, the junction contained 13 bases not matched to a gene. CDR1 is ENHRY, CDR2 SYGVKD, per germline. In DNA form, the CDR3 reads TGTGCCATTCTCCGGGACAGGAACACAGGGCCCCAGCATTTT. Translation gives CAILRDRNTGPQHF.

This clone has just a few counts. This chain connects TRBV28 to TRBJ1-1, with D perhaps TRBD1 (5 bases). Looked up from germline, CDR1 is MDHEN and CDR2 is SYDVKM. The V end was cut by 6 bases, the J end by 4 bases, with 12 bases between. The CDR3 is made up of 13 amino acids. The DNA of the CDR3 is TGTGCCAGCAGCTTAGGGGTGAGCACTGAAGCTTTCTTT. Amino acid sequence: CASSLGVSTEAFF.

V gene TRBV11-3 combines with J gene TRBJ2-2, with D tentatively TRBD1 or TRBD2 (6 bases each). The CDR3 totals 17 residues. Germline loops: CDR1 SGHNT, CDR2 YENEEA. With 7 bases removed from V and 0 bases from J, the gap between germline ends came to 18 bases. The DNA of the CDR3 is TGTGCCAGCACTAAGGCGGGACACGGGCCGAACACCGGGGAGCTGTTTTTT. It specifies CASTKAGHGPNTGELFF.

The rearrangement joins TRBV19 to TRBJ2-7; 9 nucleotides agree with TRBD2. The germline V gene encodes CDR1 LNHDA and CDR2 SQIVND (reference sequence). Trimming removed 1 base from V and 4 bases from J; junction bases left unmatched: 8. This CDR3 is 16 amino acids long. CDR3 in amino acids: CASSIALAGNRYEQYF. DNA for the CDR3: TGTGCCAGTAGTATAGCCCTAGCGGGAAATCGGTACGAGCAGTACTTC.

The V gene is TRBV6-5, the J gene TRBJ2-3, with D possibly TRBD1 on 5 matching bases. Germline V gene sequence: CDR1 MNHEY, CDR2 SVGAGI. V shed 3 bases and J shed 2 bases, with 9 bases lying between them. The CDR3 covers 14 residues. CDR3 residues: CASSYGRDTDTQYF. CDR3 bases: TGTGCCAGCAGTTATGGCAGGGACACAGATACGCAGTATTTT.

This clone was observed once. V usage is TRBV11-2 and J usage is TRBJ2-5, with TRBD2 matching over 8 bases. CDR1 and CDR2 (germline): SGHAT, FQNNGV. CDR3 length: 15 residues. J lost 5 bases, V lost 5 bases, and 10 bases had no gene match. CDR3 in amino acids: CASSGIAGSYETQYF. CDR3 DNA sequence: TGTGCCAGCAGCGGAATAGCGGGGAGTTACGAGACCCAGTACTTC.

The chain recombines TRBV19 with TRBJ2-1; 8 bases map to TRBD2. The CDR3 totals 14 residues. V lost 5 bases and J lost 12; bases outside the gene matches: 12. The germline V gene has CDR1 LNHDA and CDR2 SQIVND (reference sequence). The CDR3 loop is CASSWGGRSFWQFF. The CDR3 DNA sequence: TGTGCCAGTAGTTGGGGCGGGAGGAGTTTTTGGCAGTTCTTC. Drawing the rest from reference TRBV19 and TRBJ2-1, the complete variable domain is DGGITQSPKYLFRKEGQNVTLSCEQNLNHDAMYWYRQDPGQGLRLIYYSQIVNDFQKGDIAEGYSVSREKKESFPLTVTSAQKNPTAFYLCASSWGGRSFWQFFGPGTRLTVL.

The rearrangement links TRBV7-9 to TRBJ1-1; D ambiguous. V was clipped by 5 bases and J by 0 bases, with 13 bases between them. The germline V gene has CDR1 SEHNR and CDR2 FQNEAQ (reference sequence). The CDR3 sequence is 15 residues long. The CDR3 sequence: CASSVITGLNTEAFF. In DNA, the CDR3 is TGTGCCAGCAGCGTTATCACGGGGTTGAACACTGAAGCTTTCTTT.

The chain couples TRBV27 to TRBJ2-1, with TRBD2 matching over 12 bases. Germline V gene data show CDR1 as MNHEY and CDR2 as SMNVEV (reference sequence). CDR3 length equals 15 residues. Trimming removed 5 bases from V and 12 bases from J; junction bases left unmatched: 11. Here the CDR3 reads CASSPGLAGEFGQFF. The CDR3 DNA is TGTGCCAGCAGTCCGGGACTAGCGGGTGAATTCGGGCAGTTCTTC.

The chain links TRBV28 to TRBJ1-2; a possible D gene is TRBD1 (6 bases). Germline lookup yields CDR1 MDHEN and CDR2 SYDVKM. Trimming removed 6 bases at V and 6 bases at J, with 23 bases between. This CDR3 contains 16 residues. The CDR3 DNA follows: TGTGCCAGCAGCTCTATTTCAGGCCAGGGGATCCATGGCTACACCTTC. Translating gives CASSSISGQGIHGYTF.

This clone was observed a few times. The V call is TRBV7-9, the J call TRBJ2-7; 12 nucleotides align to TRBD2. The V gene's germline CDR1 is SEHNR and CDR2 FQNEAQ (reference sequence). The J segment lost 3 bases and the V segment lost 4 bases, leaving 1 base of the junction unmatched. The CDR3 spans 14 residues. As DNA, the CDR3 is TGTGCCAGCAGCTCTAGCGGGAGGGACTACGAGCAGTACTTC. It translates to CASSSSGRDYEQYF.

The chain combines TRBV5-8 with TRBJ1-5; D remains unclear. The germline V gene has CDR1 SGHTS and CDR2 YDEGEE. The V gene lost 5 bases and the J gene lost 3 bases, with 12 bases spanning the gap. CDR3 length equals 14 residues. CDR3 amino acids: CASRPGPTNQPQHF. The CDR3 DNA follows: TGTGCCAGCAGACCCGGTCCGACCAATCAGCCCCAGCATTTT.

The J gene is TRBJ2-5, the V gene TRBV21-1. The J call may be wrong; the DNA end is better matched by TRBJ2-7. TRBV21-1 counts as a pseudogene. The CDR3 is made up of 15 amino acids. The CDR3 here is CASSSASSLPYEQYF. CDR3 bases: TGTGCCAGCAGCTCAGCCAGCAGCCTTCCCTACGAGCAGTACTTC.